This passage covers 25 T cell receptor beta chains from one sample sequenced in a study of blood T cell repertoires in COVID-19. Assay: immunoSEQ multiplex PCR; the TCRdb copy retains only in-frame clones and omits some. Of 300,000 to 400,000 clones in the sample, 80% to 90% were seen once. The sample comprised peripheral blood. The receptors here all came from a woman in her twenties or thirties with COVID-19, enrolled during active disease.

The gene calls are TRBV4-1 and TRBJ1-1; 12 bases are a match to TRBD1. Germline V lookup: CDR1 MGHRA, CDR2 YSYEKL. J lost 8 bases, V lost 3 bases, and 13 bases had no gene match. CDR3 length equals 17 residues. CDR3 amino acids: CASSQQDLVGTGGEAFF. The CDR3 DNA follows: TGCGCCAGCAGCCAGCAAGATCTGGTTGGGACAGGGGGCGAAGCTTTCTTT.

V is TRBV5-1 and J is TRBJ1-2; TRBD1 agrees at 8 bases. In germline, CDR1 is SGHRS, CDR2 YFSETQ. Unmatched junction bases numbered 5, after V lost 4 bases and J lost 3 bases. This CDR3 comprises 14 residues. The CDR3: CASSPTTGDYGYTF. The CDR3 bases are TGCGCCAGCAGCCCTACGACAGGGGACTATGGCTACACCTTC.

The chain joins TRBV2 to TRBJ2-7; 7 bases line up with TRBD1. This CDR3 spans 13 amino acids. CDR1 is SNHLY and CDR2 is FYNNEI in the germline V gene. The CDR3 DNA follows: TGTGCCACCGGGACAGCCCCGTCCTATGAGCAGTACGTC. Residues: CATGTAPSYEQYV.

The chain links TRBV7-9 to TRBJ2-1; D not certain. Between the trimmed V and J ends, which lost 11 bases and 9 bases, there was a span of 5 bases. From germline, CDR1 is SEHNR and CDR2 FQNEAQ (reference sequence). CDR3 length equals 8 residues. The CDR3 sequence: CAVSEQFF. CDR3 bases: TGTGCCGTCAGTGAGCAGTTCTTC. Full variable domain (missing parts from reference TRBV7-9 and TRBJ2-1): DTGVSQNPRHKITKRGQNVTFRCDPISEHNRLYWYRQTLGQGPEFLTYFQNEAQLEKSRLLSDRFSAERPKGSFSTLEIQRTEQGDSAMYLCAVSEQFFGPGTRLTVL.

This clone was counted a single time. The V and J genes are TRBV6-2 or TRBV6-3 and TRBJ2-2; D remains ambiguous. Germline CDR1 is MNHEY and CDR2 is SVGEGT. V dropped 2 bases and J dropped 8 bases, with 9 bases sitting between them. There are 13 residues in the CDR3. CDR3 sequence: CASSYPRGGELFF. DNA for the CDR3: TGTGCCAGCAGTTACCCTAGAGGAGGGGAGCTGTTTTTT.

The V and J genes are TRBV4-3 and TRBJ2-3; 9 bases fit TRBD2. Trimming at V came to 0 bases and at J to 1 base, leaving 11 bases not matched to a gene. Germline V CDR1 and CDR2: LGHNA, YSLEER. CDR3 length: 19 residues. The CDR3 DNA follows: TGCGCCAGCAGCCAAGAGTACAGGCGGGCTAGCGGGGGCACAGATACGCAGTATTTT. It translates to CASSQEYRRASGGTDTQYF.

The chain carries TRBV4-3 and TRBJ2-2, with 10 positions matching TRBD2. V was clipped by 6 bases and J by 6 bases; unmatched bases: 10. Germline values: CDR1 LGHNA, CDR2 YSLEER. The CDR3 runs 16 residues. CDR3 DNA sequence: TGCGCCAGCAGTCCTCAAGCGGGAGGGCCTTCCGGGGAGCTGTTTTTT. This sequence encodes CASSPQAGGPSGELFF.

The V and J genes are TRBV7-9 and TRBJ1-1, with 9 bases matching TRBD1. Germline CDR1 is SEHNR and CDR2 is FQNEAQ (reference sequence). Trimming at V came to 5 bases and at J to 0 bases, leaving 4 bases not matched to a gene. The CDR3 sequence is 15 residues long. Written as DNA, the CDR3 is TGTGCCAGCAGCCAGACAGGGGGGATGAACACTGAAGCTTTCTTT. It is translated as CASSQTGGMNTEAFF. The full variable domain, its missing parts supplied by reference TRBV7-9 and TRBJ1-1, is DTGVSQNPRHKITKRGQNVTFRCDPISEHNRLYWYRQTLGQGPEFLTYFQNEAQLEKSRLLSDRFSAERPKGSFSTLEIQRTEQGDSAMYLCASSQTGGMNTEAFFGQGTRLTVV.

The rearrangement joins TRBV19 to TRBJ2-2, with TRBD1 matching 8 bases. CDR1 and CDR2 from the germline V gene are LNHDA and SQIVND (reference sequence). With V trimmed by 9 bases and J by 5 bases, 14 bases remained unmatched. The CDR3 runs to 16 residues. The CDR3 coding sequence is TGTGCCAGCCATCCCGGTGCGCAGGGGGCGACCGGGGAGCTGTTTTTT. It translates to CASHPGAQGATGELFF.

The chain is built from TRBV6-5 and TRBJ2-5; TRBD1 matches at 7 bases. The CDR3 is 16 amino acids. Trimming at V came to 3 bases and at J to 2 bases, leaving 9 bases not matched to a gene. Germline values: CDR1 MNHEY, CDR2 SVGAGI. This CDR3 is CASSYSNRGLQETQYF. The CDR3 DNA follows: TGTGCCAGCAGTTATTCGAACAGGGGCCTACAAGAGACCCAGTACTTC.

Here the CDR3 DNA reads TGTGCCAGCAGCTTACCGACAGTTCGGTTAAGGGATGAGCAGTTCTTC. Amino acids: CASSLPTVRLRDEQFF. V and J are TRBV11-3 and TRBJ2-1, with a possible D match to TRBD1 (5 bases). The CDR3 length is 16 residues. CDR1 is SGHNT, CDR2 YENEEA, per germline. V was cut by 2 bases and J by 8 bases, with 19 bases left in between.

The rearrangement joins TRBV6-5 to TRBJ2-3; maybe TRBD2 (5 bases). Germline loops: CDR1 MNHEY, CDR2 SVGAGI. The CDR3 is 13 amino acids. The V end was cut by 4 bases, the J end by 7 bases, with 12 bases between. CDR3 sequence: CASSSNLANTQYF. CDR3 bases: TGTGCCAGCAGTTCCAACCTAGCAAATACGCAGTATTTT.

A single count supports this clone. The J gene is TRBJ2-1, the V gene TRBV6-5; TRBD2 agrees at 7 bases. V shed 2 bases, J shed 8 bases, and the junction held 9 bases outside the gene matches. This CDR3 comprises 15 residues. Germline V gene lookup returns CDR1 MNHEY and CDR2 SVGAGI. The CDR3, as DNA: TGTGCCAGCAGTTACCTCGGCGGGAGCAGGGATGAGCAGTTCTTC. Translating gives CASSYLGGSRDEQFF.

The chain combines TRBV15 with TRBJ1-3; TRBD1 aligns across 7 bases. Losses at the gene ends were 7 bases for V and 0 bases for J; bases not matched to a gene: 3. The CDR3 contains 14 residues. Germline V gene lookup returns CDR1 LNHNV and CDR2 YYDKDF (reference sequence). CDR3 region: CATTRTGSGNTIYF. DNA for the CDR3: TGTGCCACCACACGGACAGGCTCTGGAAACACCATATATTTT.

This CDR3 is CASSPLYGGRGRSEQFF. The CDR3 DNA reads as TGTGCCAGCAGTCCCTTATATGGGGGCAGGGGGCGAAGTGAGCAGTTCTTC. The chain links TRBV28 to TRBJ2-1; 8 bases are a match to TRBD1. Germline trimming cut 5 bases from V and 9 bases from J; bases unmatched to any gene: 18. The CDR3 totals 17 residues. Per the germline V gene, CDR1 is MDHEN and CDR2 is SYDVKM.

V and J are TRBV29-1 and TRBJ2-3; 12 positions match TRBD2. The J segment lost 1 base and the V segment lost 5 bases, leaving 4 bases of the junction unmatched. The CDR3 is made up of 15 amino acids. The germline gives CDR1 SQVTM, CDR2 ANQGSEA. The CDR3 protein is CSVSRTSGGTDTQYF. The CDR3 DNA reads TGCAGCGTTTCGAGGACTAGCGGGGGCACAGATACGCAGTATTTT.

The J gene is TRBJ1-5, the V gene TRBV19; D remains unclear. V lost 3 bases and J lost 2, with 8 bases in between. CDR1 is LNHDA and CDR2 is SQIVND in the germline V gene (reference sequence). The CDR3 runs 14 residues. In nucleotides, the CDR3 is TGTGCCAGTAGTATGGGCCAGGGCAATCAGCCCCAGCATTTT. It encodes CASSMGQGNQPQHF.

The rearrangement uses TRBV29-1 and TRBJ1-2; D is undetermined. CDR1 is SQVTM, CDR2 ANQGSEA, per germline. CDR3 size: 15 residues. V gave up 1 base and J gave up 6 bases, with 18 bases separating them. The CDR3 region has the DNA TGCAGCGTTGAAGGGCGGGTAAGGGCTGTTAATGGCTACACCTTC. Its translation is CSVEGRVRAVNGYTF.

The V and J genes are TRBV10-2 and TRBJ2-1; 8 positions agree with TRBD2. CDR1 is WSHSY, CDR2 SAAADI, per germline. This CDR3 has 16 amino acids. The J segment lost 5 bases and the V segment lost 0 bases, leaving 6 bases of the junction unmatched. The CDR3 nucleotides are TGCGCCAGCAGTGAGTCAAAGCGGGAGACGGACAATGAGCAGTTCTTC. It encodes CASSESKRETDNEQFF.

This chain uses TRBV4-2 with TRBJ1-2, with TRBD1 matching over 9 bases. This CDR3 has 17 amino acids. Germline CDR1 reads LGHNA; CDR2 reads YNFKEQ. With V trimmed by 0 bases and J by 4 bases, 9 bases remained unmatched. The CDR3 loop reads CASSQDRGDRVGYGYTF. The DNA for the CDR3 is TGTGCCAGCAGCCAAGATCGAGGGGACAGGGTGGGCTATGGCTACACCTTC.

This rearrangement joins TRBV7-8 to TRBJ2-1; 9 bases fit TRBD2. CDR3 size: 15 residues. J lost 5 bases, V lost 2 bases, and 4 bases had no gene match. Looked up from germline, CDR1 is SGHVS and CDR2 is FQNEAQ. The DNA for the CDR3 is TGTGCCAGCAGCTTATACGGCGGGGGGGACAATGAGCAGTTCTTC. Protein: CASSLYGGGDNEQFF.

The CDR3: CASSEGLAANTGELFF. The CDR3 nucleotides read TGTGCCAGCAGCGAGGGACTAGCGGCCAACACCGGGGAGCTGTTTTTT. This sequence joins TRBV2 and TRBJ2-2; 11 positions match TRBD2. The germline V gene encodes CDR1 SNHLY and CDR2 FYNNEI. J gave up 2 bases and V 6 bases, and 5 bases lay outside the gene matches. The CDR3 is 16 amino acids. Using reference TRBV2 and TRBJ2-2 for the parts outside the CDR3, the full variable domain is EPEVTQTPSHQVTQMGQEVILRCVPISNHLYFYWYRQILGQKVEFLVSFYNNEISEKSEIFDDQFSVERPDGSNFTLKIRSTKLEDSAMYFCASSEGLAANTGELFFGEGSRLTVL.

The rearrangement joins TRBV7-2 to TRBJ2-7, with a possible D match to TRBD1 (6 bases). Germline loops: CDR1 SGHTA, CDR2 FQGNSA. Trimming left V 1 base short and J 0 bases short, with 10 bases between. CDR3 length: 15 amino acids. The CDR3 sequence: CASSLGRGISYEQYF. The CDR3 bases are TGTGCCAGCAGCTTAGGCAGGGGCATCTCCTACGAGCAGTACTTC.

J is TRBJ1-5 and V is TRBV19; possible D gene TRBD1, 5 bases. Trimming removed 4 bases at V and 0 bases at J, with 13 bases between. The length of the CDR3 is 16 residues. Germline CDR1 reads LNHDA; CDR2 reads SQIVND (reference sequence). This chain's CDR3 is CASSKGERASNQPQHF. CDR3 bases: TGTGCCAGTAGTAAAGGGGAGCGGGCTAGCAATCAGCCCCAGCATTTT.

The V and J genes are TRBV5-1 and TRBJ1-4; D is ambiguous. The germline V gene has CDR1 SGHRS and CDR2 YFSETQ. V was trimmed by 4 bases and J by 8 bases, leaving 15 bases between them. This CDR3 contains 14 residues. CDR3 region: CASSVTGLSEKLFF. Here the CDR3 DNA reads TGCGCCAGCAGCGTGACGGGTCTCTCCGAAAAACTGTTTTTT.